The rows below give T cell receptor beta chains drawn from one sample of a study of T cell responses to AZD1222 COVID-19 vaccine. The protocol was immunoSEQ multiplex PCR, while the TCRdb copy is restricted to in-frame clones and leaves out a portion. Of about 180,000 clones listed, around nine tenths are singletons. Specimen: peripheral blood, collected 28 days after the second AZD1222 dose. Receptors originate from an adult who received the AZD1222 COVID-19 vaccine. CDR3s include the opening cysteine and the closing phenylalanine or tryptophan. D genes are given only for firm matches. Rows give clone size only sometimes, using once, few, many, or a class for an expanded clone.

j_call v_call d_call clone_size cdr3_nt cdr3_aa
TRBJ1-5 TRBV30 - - TGTGCCTGGAGTCATCAGGGTCAGCCCCAGCATTTT CAWSHQGQPQHF
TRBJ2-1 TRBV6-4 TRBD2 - TGTGCCAGCAGTGAACGGGAGGGCCTAGTAAATGAGCAGTTCTTC CASSEREGLVNEQFF
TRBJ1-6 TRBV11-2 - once TGTGCCAGCAGCATACACTCGGAGTTCTCACCCCTCCACTTT CASSIHSEFSPLHF
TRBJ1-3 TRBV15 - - TGTGCCACCAGCAGACCGGACGGCGCTGGAAACACCATATATTTT CATSRPDGAGNTIYF
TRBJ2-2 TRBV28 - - TGTGCCACCCTCCTCGGGTTTACCGGGGAGCTGTTTTTT CATLLGFTGELFF
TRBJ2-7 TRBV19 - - TGTGCCAGTAGTATACGGGGACCGACCGAGCAGTACTTC CASSIRGPTEQYF
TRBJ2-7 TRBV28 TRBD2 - TGTGCCAGCAGTTTAGCCGGGAGGGCCCCCTACGAGCAGTACTTC CASSLAGRAPYEQYF
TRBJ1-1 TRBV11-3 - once TGTGCCAGCAGCTTAGACCTGAACACTGAAGCTTTCTTT CASSLDLNTEAFF
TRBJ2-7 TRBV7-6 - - TGTGCCAGCAGCTTAGAATCCGGGGGCTCTAGCGGATTCTCCTACGAGCAGTACTTC CASSLESGGSSGFSYEQYF
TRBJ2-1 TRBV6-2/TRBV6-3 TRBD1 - TGTGCCAGCAGCGGGACAGCTTACAATGAGCAGTTCTTC CASSGTAYNEQFF
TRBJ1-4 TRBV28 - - TGTGCCAGCAGTTTAAGGGGGGTGGCGACTAATGAAAAACTGTTTTTT CASSLRGVATNEKLFF
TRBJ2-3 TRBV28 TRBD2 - TGTGCCAGCAGTTCAGGACTAGCGGGCACAGATACGCAGTATTTT CASSSGLAGTDTQYF
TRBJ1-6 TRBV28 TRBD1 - TGTGCCAGCAGGACAGGGGGCGAGAATTCACCCCTCCACTTT CASRTGGENSPLHF
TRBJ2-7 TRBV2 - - TGTGCCAGCGGGGGACGGATTTACGAGCAGTACTTC CASGGRIYEQYF
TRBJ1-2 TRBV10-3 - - TGTGCCATCAGTGAGCCGACAGCCAACTATGGCTACACCTTC CAISEPTANYGYTF
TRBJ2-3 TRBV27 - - TGTGCCAGCAGTTATACGGGCTCCATGGCAGATACGCAGTATTTT CASSYTGSMADTQYF
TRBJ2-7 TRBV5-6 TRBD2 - TGTGCCAGCAGCTTAGTACTAGCGGGAGTGAGCGAGCAGTACTTC CASSLVLAGVSEQYF
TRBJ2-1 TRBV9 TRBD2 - TGTGCCAGCAGCCCACTAGCGGGACTATACAATGAGCAGTTCTTC CASSPLAGLYNEQFF
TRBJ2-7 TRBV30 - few TGTGCCTGGAGTGGTACAGGGTTTGGCGAGCAGTACTTC CAWSGTGFGEQYF
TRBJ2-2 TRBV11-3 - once TGTGCCAGCAGCCTCCGAGGGGGGGCGAGCGGGGAGCTGTTTTTT CASSLRGGASGELFF
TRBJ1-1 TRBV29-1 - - TGCAGCGTTGACAGGCAAATGAACACTGAAGCTTTCTTT CSVDRQMNTEAFF
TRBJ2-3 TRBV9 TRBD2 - TGTGCCAGCAGCGAGAGCGGGAGGACAGATACGCAGTATTTT CASSESGRTDTQYF
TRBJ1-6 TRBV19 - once TGTGCCAGTAAAGGAGACAGCACAACAACAAATTCACCCCTCCACTTT CASKGDSTTTNSPLHF
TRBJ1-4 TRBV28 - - TGTGCCAGCAGTTTGGGGGGCGGTACTAATGAAAAACTGTTTTTT CASSLGGGTNEKLFF
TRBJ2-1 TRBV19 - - TGTGCCACCCAGACGTACAATGAGCAGTTCTTC CATQTYNEQFF
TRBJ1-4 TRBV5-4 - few TGTGCCAGCAGCTTGGCCGGAGGGTGGGGTGAAAAACTGTTTTTT CASSLAGGWGEKLFF
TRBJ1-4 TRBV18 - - TGTGCCAGCTCACCACTGGGACGAACTAATGAAAAACTGTTTTTT CASSPLGRTNEKLFF
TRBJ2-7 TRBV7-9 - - TGTGCCAGCGCAAACGGCAGGGGCTACGAGCAGTACTTC CASANGRGYEQYF
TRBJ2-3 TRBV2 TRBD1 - TGTGCCAGCTTCGGACAGGGGGCCACAGATACGCAGTATTTT CASFGQGATDTQYF
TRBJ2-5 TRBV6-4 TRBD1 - TGTGCCAGCAGTCCGACAGGGGGAGAGACCCAGTACTTC CASSPTGGETQYF
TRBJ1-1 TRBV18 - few TGTGCCAGCTCTCTCGGGACGGGTAACACTGAAGCTTTCTTT CASSLGTGNTEAFF
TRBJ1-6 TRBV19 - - TGTGCCACCCGGCGCGGCGGTAATTCACCCCTCCACTTT CATRRGGNSPLHF
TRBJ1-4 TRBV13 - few TGTGCCAGCAGCTTAGGTGGAAGGGGCCGGGTGGATGAAAAACTGTTTTTT CASSLGGRGRVDEKLFF
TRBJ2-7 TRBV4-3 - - TGCGCCAGCAGCCAAGCCGGGAAGCCCAGCGAGCAGTACTTC CASSQAGKPSEQYF
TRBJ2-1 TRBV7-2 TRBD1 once TGTGCCAGCAGCTCCCCGACAGGGGGGAGCGGACACTCCTACAATGAGCAGTTCTTC CASSSPTGGSGHSYNEQFF
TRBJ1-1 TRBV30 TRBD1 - TGTGCCTGGAAAAGGGACAGGGGGAACACTGAAGCTTTCTTT CAWKRDRGNTEAFF
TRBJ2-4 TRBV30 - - TGTGCCTTGAAGGGGATGGGGGTCTCAAACATTCAGTACTTC CALKGMGVSNIQYF
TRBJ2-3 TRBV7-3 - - TGTGCCAGCAGCTTAAGTTTGGGCGAGGCAGATACGCAGTATTTT CASSLSLGEADTQYF
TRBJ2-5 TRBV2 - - TGTGCCAGCAGTGAATCGGGACACCTAGGGGAGACCCAGTACTTC CASSESGHLGETQYF
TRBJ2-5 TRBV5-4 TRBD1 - TGTGCCAGCAGCCCACCGGACAGGAACTACCAAGAGACCCAGTACTTC CASSPPDRNYQETQYF
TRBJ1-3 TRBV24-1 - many TGTGCCACCAGTGACCCGGATCCAGCAGCCGGAAACACCATATATTTT CATSDPDPAAGNTIYF
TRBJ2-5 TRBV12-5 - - TGTGCTAGTGGTTTTGGGCTGACCCAGTACTTC CASGFGLTQYF